This record looks at one T cell receptor (beta chain) sequence and its context. The target antigen is unknown. The sample belongs to a study of T cell repertoires in cytomegalovirus infection. Study-wide points: CMV-specific TCR beta clonotypes restricted by HLA-C dominated the ex vivo response. Based on cumulative public TCR beta family frequency, carriers of CMV plus the relevant HLA were identified.

TCRdb re-analysed the reads in MiXCR, keeping a single row per CDR3 protein. The table records over 250,000 distinct CDR3 sequences, around 20% of them present only once. This sequence originates from a human donor in good health (CMV status not recorded). Some clones in this sample may be carry-over from other donors' samples. The sequences come from cultured PBMCs, collected from culture after CMV antigen stimulation.

For the CDR3, the DNA is TGTGCCAGCAGTTTTCCTCGGGACGCCTACGAGCAGTACTTC. It is translated as CASSFPRDAYEQYF. The chain joins TRBV28 to TRBJ2-7; perhaps D is TRBD1 or TRBD2 (5 bases each). Per the germline V gene, CDR1 is MDHEN and CDR2 is SYDVKM. Trimming pared 3 bases from V and 2 bases from J, leaving 11 bases between. This CDR3 contains 14 residues.